The text below deals with one TCR beta chain. These data originate in a study of blood T cell repertoires in COVID-19. Study summary: The United States, Italy and Spain were the sources of the acute and convalescent COVID-19 samples. T cells, B-cell-depleted T cells, or PBMCs provided the cDNA or gDNA that served as material.

V shed 2 bases, J shed 4 bases, and the junction held 6 bases outside the gene matches. The CDR3 is 16 amino acids. The germline CDR1 and CDR2 sequences are SGHTA and FQGTGA. As originally analysed: Amplified reference gene primers provided the basis for estimating nucleated cell counts. Here immunoSEQ multiplex PCR was the method, and the copy in TCRdb shows in-frame clones only, minus some. For V, J and clone size, that table is used; D and trimming come from the DNA. The table includes under 95,000 clones, around 79% detected once. This TCR was sampled from a man between 50 and 59 years old with acute or convalescent COVID-19. The specimen was peripheral blood. The genes are TRBV7-3 and TRBJ2-3, with 10 bases fitting TRBD2. CDR3 region: CASSLALAGVSDTQYF. In nucleotides, the CDR3 is TGTGCCAGCAGCTTAGCCCTAGCGGGAGTATCAGATACGCAGTATTTT.